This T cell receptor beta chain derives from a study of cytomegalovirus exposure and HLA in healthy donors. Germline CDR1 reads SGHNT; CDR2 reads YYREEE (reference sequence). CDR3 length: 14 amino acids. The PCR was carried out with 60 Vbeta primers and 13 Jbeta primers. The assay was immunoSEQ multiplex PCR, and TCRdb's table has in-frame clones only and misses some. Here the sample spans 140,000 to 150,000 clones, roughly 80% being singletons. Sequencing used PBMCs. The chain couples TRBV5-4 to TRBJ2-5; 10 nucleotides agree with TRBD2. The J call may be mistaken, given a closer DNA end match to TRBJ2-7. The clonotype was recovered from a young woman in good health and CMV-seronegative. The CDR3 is CASSLPSGSYEQYF. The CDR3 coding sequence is TGTGCCAGCAGCTTACCTAGCGGGAGCTACGAGCAGTACTTC.